This entry concerns a single T cell receptor beta chain. This entry belongs to a study of OX40 agonist ivuxolimab in advanced cancers. In the study overall: Patients undergoing dose escalation presented with hepatocellular carcinoma, melanoma, renal cell or head and neck cancer. Among those treated, three patients had partial responses, one with hepatocellular carcinoma and two with cutaneous melanoma.

Libraries were prepared by immunoSEQ multiplex PCR; TCRdb keeps only in-frame clonotypes and omits some of them. The sample lists 100,000 or so clones, approximately 90% occurring once. The CDR3 loop spans 14 amino acids. The ends were cut back, 2 bases at V and 3 bases at J, with 10 bases in the middle. Germline values: CDR1 WNHNN, CDR2 SYGVQD (reference sequence). This TCR was recovered from an adult with an advanced solid tumor such as melanoma, head and neck, liver or kidney cancer. This material consisted of CD4+ or CD8+ T cells sorted from blood, taken in a trial of the OX40 agonist ivuxolimab. The V call is TRBV10-1, the J call TRBJ1-1, with a weak D call TRBD1 (6 bases). The DNA for the CDR3 is TGCGCCAGCAGTGAGAGGGCAGGGGACACTGAAGCTTTCTTT. Protein product: CASSERAGDTEAFF.